The present T cell receptor beta chain was sequenced within a study of breast tumors, draining lymph nodes, adjacent tissues. Study-level findings and limits: Compared with lymph nodes, tumors were less diverse; compared with nontumor tissue, more. Data fit most tumor T cells coming from lymph node, expanding in tumor. That most tumor T cells come from lymph nodes remained unproven.

This clonotype occurred once. Its matching antigen is unknown. In TCRdb, the multiplex PCR reads were re-called with MiXCR into one record per CDR3 protein. The sample consists of 66,000 or so distinct CDR3 sequences, approximately 45% of them appearing once. V was cut by 6 bases and J by 4 bases, with 18 bases left in between. Germline V gene sequence: CDR1 ENHRY, CDR2 SYGVKD. The CDR3 runs to 15 residues. This chain connects TRBV10-3 to TRBJ2-5, with D unresolved. This TCR was recovered from a female donor with breast cancer. Some clones in this sample may be carry-over from other donors' samples. Sample: breast tumor tissue. The CDR3 nucleotides read TGTGCCATCAGGGCCTCACCGGGCGGAACAGAGACCCAGTACTTC. Its protein is CAIRASPGGTETQYF.